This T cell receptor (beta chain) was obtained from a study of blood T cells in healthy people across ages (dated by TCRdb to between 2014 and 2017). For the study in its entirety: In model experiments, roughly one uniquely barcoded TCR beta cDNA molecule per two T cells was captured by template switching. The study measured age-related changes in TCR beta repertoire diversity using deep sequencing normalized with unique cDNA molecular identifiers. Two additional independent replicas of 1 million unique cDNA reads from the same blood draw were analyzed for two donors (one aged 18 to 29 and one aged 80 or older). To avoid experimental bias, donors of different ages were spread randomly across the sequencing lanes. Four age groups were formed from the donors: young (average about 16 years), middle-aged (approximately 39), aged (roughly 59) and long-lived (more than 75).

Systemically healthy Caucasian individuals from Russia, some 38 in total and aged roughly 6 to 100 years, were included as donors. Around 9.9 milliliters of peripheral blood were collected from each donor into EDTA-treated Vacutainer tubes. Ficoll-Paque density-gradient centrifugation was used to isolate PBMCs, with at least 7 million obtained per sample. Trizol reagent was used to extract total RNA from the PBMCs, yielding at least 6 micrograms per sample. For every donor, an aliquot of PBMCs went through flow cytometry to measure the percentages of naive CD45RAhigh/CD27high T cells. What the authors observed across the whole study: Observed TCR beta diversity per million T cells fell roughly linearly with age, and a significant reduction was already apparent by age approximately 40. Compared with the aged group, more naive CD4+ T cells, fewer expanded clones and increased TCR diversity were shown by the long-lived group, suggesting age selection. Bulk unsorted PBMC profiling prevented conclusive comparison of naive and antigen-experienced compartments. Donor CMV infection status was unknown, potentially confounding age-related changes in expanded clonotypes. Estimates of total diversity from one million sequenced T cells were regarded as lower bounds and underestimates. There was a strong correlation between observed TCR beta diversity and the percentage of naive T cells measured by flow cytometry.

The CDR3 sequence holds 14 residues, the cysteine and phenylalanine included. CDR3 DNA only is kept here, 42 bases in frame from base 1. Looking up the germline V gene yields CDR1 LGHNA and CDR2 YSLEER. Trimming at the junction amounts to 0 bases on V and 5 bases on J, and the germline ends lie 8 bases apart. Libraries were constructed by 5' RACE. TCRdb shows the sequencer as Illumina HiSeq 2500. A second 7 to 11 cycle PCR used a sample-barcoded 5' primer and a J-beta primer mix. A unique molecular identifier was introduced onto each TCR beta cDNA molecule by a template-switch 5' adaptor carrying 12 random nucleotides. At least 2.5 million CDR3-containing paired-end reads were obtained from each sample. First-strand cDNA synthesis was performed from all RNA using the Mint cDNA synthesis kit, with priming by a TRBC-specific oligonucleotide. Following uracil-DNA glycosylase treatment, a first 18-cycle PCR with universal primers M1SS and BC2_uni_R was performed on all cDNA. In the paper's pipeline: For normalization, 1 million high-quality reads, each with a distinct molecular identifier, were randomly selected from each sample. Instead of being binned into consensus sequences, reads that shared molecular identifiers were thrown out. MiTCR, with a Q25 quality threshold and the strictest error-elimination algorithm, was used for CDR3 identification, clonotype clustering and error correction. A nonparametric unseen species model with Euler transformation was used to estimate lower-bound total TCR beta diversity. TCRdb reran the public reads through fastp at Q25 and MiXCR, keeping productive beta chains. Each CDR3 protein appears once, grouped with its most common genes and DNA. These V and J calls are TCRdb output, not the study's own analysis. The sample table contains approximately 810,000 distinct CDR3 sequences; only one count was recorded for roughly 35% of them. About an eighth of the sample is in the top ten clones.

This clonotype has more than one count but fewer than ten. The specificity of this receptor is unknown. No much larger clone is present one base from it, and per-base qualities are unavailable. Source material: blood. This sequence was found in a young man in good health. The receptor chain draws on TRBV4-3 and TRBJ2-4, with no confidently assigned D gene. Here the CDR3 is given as CASSQETEENIQYF. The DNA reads TGCGCCAGCAGCCAAGAAACAGAGGAAAACATTCAGTACTTC.